A selection of T cell receptor beta chains follows, all from one sample in a study of blood T cell repertoires in COVID-19. Sequencing was performed with immunoSEQ multiplex PCR; in TCRdb, only in-frame clones are kept and a portion is missing. The table lists about 200,000 clones, about 82% of them singletons, with around 5.7% in the top ten. The sample taken for sequencing was PBMCs or T cells enriched from blood (not recorded which). The receptors derive from a man between 35 and 55 years old with acute COVID-19. The CDR3 runs from the conserved cysteine through the conserved F or W. A D gene is named only where the DNA matches it firmly. Size tells how often a clone was seen (once, few, many) or the class of an expanded clone, and some rows leave it out.

>TRBD2|-|TRBV27|TRBJ2-7
CASSPGTSGGYEQYF
TGTGCCAGCAGTCCAGGGACTAGCGGGGGCTACGAGCAGTACTTC
>TRBD2|-|TRBV15|TRBJ2-1
CATSSRTRVLGEQFF
TGTGCCACCAGCTCCAGGACTAGAGTTTTGGGTGAGCAGTTCTTC
>-|-|TRBV19|TRBJ1-2
CASEMRATYGYTF
TGTGCCAGTGAGATGCGGGCGACCTATGGCTACACCTTC
>TRBD1|few|TRBV6-5|TRBJ1-2
CASSLRDRTYTF
TGTGCCAGCAGTCTCCGGGACAGGACCTACACCTTC
>-|-|TRBV11-3|TRBJ2-5
CASSRTTPETQYF
TGTGCCAGCAGTCGGACAACTCCCGAGACCCAGTACTTC
>-|-|TRBV5-6|TRBJ1-1
CASSFSGGEAFF
TGTGCCAGCAGCTTTTCAGGAGGTGAAGCTTTCTTT
>-|once|TRBV5-8|TRBJ1-2
CASSLWYRAF
TGTGCCAGCAGCTTATGGTACAGGGCCTTC
>-|-|TRBV9|TRBJ1-3
CASSVGAHEGSGNTIYF
TGTGCCAGCAGCGTAGGGGCCCATGAGGGCTCTGGAAACACCATATATTTT
>-|-|TRBV3-1/TRBV3-2|TRBJ2-7
CASGQLGAGEREQYF
TGTGCCAGCGGCCAATTGGGGGCCGGGGAGCGCGAGCAGTACTTC
>-|few|TRBV5-1|TRBJ2-1
CASSWAGGDNEQFF
TGCGCCAGCAGCTGGGCAGGAGGGGACAATGAGCAGTTCTTC
>-|-|TRBV27|TRBJ1-1
CASSFSTDQNHLNTEAFF
TGTGCCAGCAGTTTCTCGACAGATCAAAATCACTTGAACACTGAAGCTTTCTTT
>TRBD2|once|TRBV7-9|TRBJ2-6
CASSLVLIAGGTGANVLTF
TGTGCCAGCAGCTTAGTATTGATAGCGGGAGGTACTGGGGCCAACGTCCTGACTTTC
>TRBD2|-|TRBV19|TRBJ2-1
CASSPAAPGLAADTEQFF
TGTGCCAGTAGCCCGGCGGCGCCGGGACTAGCAGCCGATACTGAGCAGTTCTTC
>-|-|TRBV5-1|TRBJ1-1
CASSLGGYGTEAFF
TGCGCCAGCAGCTTGGGAGGTTACGGCACTGAAGCTTTCTTT
>-|-|TRBV7-9|TRBJ2-5
CASSPWGGETQYF
TGTGCCAGCAGCCCGTGGGGAGGAGAGACCCAGTACTTC
>-|once|TRBV2|TRBJ2-7
CASSEQGWLDEQYF
TGTGCCAGCAGTGAACAGGGGTGGTTGGACGAGCAGTACTTC
>TRBD1|-|TRBV13|TRBJ2-7
CASSLDRDYEQYF
TGTGCCAGCAGCCTCGACAGGGACTACGAGCAGTACTTC
>-|-|TRBV19|TRBJ1-1
CASRGQFMNTEAFF
TGTGCCAGTAGAGGACAGTTCATGAACACTGAAGCTTTCTTT
>-|once|TRBV4-3|TRBJ1-3
CASSQRTVGNTIYF
TGCGCCAGCAGCCAAAGGACAGTTGGAAACACCATATATTTT
>-|-|TRBV19|TRBJ1-1
CASSPVGSGITEAFF
TGTGCCAGTAGTCCTGTTGGGTCAGGGATCACTGAAGCTTTCTTT
>TRBD2|-|TRBV11-2|TRBJ2-3
CASSSWGLAGARDTQYF
TGTGCCAGCAGCTCGTGGGGGCTAGCGGGAGCCAGAGATACGCAGTATTTT
>-|-|TRBV7-9|TRBJ1-2
CASSLQGWWGYTF
TGTGCCAGCAGCTTACAGGGCTGGTGGGGCTACACCTTC
>TRBD1|-|TRBV6-6|TRBJ1-4
CATEGQTEKLFF
TGTGCCACGGAGGGACAGACAGAAAAACTGTTTTTT
>-|-|TRBV24-1|TRBJ2-3
CATSDIRGKGTDTQYF
TGTGCCACCAGTGATATCAGGGGAAAGGGCACAGATACGCAGTATTTT
>-|-|TRBV10-3|TRBJ1-1
CAISEGKGLNTEAFF
TGTGCCATCAGTGAGGGGAAGGGGCTGAACACTGAAGCTTTCTTT
>TRBD2|-|TRBV7-3|TRBJ2-2
CASSSLAAAGELFF
TGTGCCAGCAGCTCGCTAGCGGCTGCCGGGGAGCTGTTTTTT
>-|once|TRBV6-2/TRBV6-3|TRBJ2-5
CASSRLDLGQYF
TGTGCCAGCAGTAGACTTGACCTCGGCCAGTACTTC
>-|-|TRBV3-1/TRBV3-2|TRBJ2-3
CASSPRAKLTDTQYF
TGTGCCAGCAGCCCTCGCGCCAAATTAACGGATACGCAGTATTTT
>-|-|TRBV5-3|TRBJ2-7
CARSLDLLSYEQYF
TGTGCCAGAAGCTTGGATTTATTATCCTACGAGCAGTACTTC
>TRBD1|once|TRBV6-5|TRBJ1-2
CASMGQRIYGYTF
TGTGCCAGCATGGGACAGAGAATCTATGGCTACACCTTC
>-|once|TRBV19|TRBJ2-5
CASSIAWEAETQYF
TGTGCCAGTAGTATAGCATGGGAGGCGGAGACCCAGTACTTC
>-|-|TRBV30|TRBJ2-1
CAWSEGVSSYNEQFF
TGTGCCTGGAGTGAGGGGGTAAGCTCCTACAATGAGCAGTTCTTC
>TRBD2|few|TRBV5-1|TRBJ2-1
CASSLGRLAGLSYNEQFF
TGCGCCAGCAGCTTGGGGAGACTAGCGGGCCTCTCCTACAATGAGCAGTTCTTC
>-|once|TRBV5-1|TRBJ2-7
CASSLARSSYEQYF
TGCGCCAGCAGCTTGGCCCGGAGCTCCTACGAGCAGTACTTC
>TRBD1|-|TRBV4-1|TRBJ1-2
CASSQGTGQGISGYTF
TGCGCCAGCAGCCAAGGTACGGGACAGGGTATCAGTGGCTACACCTTC
>TRBD2|-|TRBV5-4|TRBJ2-5
CASSLATSGQETQYF
TGTGCCAGCAGCTTGGCGACTAGCGGGCAAGAGACCCAGTACTTC
>TRBD2|-|TRBV2|TRBJ2-3
CASSVRASGRVGTDTQYF
TGTGCCAGCAGTGTTAGGGCTAGCGGGAGGGTTGGCACAGATACGCAGTATTTT
>TRBD2|-|TRBV28|TRBJ2-4
CASSLGLAGGGIQYF
TGTGCCAGCAGTTTGGGTCTAGCGGGAGGTGGGATTCAGTACTTC
>-|once|TRBV6-5|TRBJ1-4
CASSLAFATNEKLFF
TGTGCCAGCAGCCTAGCCTTTGCAACTAATGAAAAACTGTTTTTT
>-|-|TRBV9|TRBJ2-7
CASSVGDSSVVVEQYF
TGTGCCAGCAGCGTAGGAGACAGTAGTGTAGTGGTCGAGCAGTACTTC
>-|few|TRBV25-1|TRBJ1-2
CASSDGRLEVDGYTF
TGTGCCAGCAGTGACGGTCGATTGGAGGTGGACGGCTACACCTTC
>-|once|TRBV7-2|TRBJ1-5
CASSYYNQPQHF
TGTGCCAGCAGCTACTACAATCAGCCCCAGCATTTT
>-|-|TRBV3-1/TRBV3-2|TRBJ1-6
CASSQDSSKFGANSPLHF
TGTGCCAGCAGCCAAGATAGCTCCAAGTTTGGGGCGAATTCACCCCTCCACTTT
>-|-|TRBV6-1|TRBJ1-5
CASSERGGQGNQPQHF
TGTGCCAGCAGTGAAAGGGGCGGGCAGGGGAATCAGCCCCAGCATTTT
>TRBD2|-|TRBV5-1|TRBJ2-5
CASSPSGRGGETQYF
TGCGCCAGCAGCCCTAGCGGGAGAGGAGGAGAGACCCAGTACTTC
>TRBD2|-|TRBV2|TRBJ2-1
CASSSGGAPYNEQFF
TGTGCCAGCAGCTCGGGGGGGGCCCCCTACAATGAGCAGTTCTTC
>TRBD1|-|TRBV12-5|TRBJ1-4
CASGFSPRGLNEKLFF
TGTGCTAGTGGTTTTTCGCCCAGGGGGCTGAATGAAAAACTGTTTTTT
>TRBD1|-|TRBV5-5|TRBJ1-6
CASSQTGTADDSPLHF
TGTGCCAGCAGCCAAACCGGGACAGCCGATGATTCACCCCTCCACTTT
>TRBD2|-|TRBV7-6|TRBJ2-1
CASSPTGTSAGEQFF
TGTGCCAGCAGTCCAACTGGGACTAGCGCGGGTGAGCAGTTCTTC
>-|-|TRBV11-3|TRBJ2-4
CASSLAGPPLGGKNIQYF
TGTGCCAGCAGCTTAGCCGGTCCTCCGTTGGGGGGTAAAAACATTCAGTACTTC